This TCR beta chain derives from a study of regulatory T cells in long-lasting Graves disease. Study-wide results and caveats: Persistent patients shared more public clonotypes (over 2,500) than new patients (just under 1,000).

This clonotype occurred a few times. Its antigen is as yet unknown. Sample time point: persistent/refractory GD, antithyroid drugs over 5 years with positive TRAb. PBMCs provided the RNA from which the TCR library was made. Libraries of TCR beta came from iRepertoire HTBI primers plus Arm-PCR of CDR3 regions. One entry per CDR3 protein results from TCRdb running MiXCR on the multiplex PCR reads. The data hold roughly 400,000 distinct CDR3 sequences, with more than 20% observed a single time. The sequences come from peripheral blood mononuclear cells (PBMCs), collected when the disease was refractory, from a patient treated with antithyroid drugs. The origin of this receptor is a female donor with Graves disease.

CDR3 amino acids: CASSQDSGGANTGELFF. DNA of the CDR3: TGCGCCAGCAGCCAAGACTCGGGAGGGGCGAACACCGGGGAGCTGTTTTTT. The chain joins TRBV4-1 to TRBJ2-2, with 8 bases that match TRBD2. Germline V lookup: CDR1 MGHRA, CDR2 YSYEKL. With 0 bases clipped from V and 0 bases from J, the junction kept 3 bases outside the gene matches. The CDR3 is 17 amino acids.